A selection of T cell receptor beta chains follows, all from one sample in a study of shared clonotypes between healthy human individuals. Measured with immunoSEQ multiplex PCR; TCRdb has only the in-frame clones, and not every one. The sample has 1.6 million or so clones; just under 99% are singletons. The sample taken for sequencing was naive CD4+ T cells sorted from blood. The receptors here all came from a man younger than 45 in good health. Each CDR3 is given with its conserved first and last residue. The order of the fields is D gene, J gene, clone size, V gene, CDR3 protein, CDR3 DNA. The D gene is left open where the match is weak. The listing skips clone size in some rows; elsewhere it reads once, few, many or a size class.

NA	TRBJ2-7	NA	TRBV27	CASSFRDGYEQYF	TGTGCCAGCAGTTTTAGGGACGGCTACGAGCAGTACTTC
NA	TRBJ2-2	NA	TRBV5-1	CASSPRTDTGELFF	TGCGCCAGCAGTCCGCGGACAGACACCGGGGAGCTGTTTTTT
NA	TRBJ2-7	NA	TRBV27	CASSSQQGRGFYEQYF	TGTGCCAGCAGTTCCCAACAGGGCAGGGGCTTCTACGAGCAGTACTTC
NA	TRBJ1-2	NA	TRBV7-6	CASSPRDKAFGYGYTF	TGTGCCAGCAGCCCTCGGGACAAGGCGTTTGGGTATGGCTACACCTTC
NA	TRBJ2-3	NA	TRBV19	CASSILQDTDTQYF	TGTGCCAGTAGTATATTACAGGACACAGATACGCAGTATTTT
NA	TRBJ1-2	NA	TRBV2	CASGGGNYGYTF	TGTGCCAGCGGAGGGGGTAACTATGGCTACACCTTC
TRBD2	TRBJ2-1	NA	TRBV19	CASSTLAGGFRDEQFF	TGTGCCAGTAGTACTCTAGCGGGAGGCTTTAGGGATGAGCAGTTCTTC
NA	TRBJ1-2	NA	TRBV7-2	CASSSRRSYGYTF	TGTGCCAGCAGCTCGCGAAGGAGCTATGGCTACACCTTC
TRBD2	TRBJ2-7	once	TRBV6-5	CASTEAGADSYEQYF	TGTGCCAGCACCGAAGCGGGAGCGGACTCCTACGAGCAGTACTTC
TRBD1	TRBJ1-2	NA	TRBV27	CASRQDRDDGYTF	TGTGCCAGCAGGCAGGACAGGGATGATGGCTACACCTTC